This T cell receptor (beta chain) was sequenced during a study of T cells in Graves' hyperthyroidism and ophthalmopathy. Disease duration under 2 months; hyperthyroidism patients were aged 18 to 65. PBMCs stemmed from about 9.5 ml fresh peripheral blood. The CDR3 loop spans 19 amino acids. Germline CDR1 reads MNHEY; CDR2 reads SVGEGT. V was clipped by 7 bases and J by 0 bases; unmatched bases: 19. TCR beta CDR3 region amplification was performed from RNA transcripts. First-round RT-PCR of the TCR CDR3 relied on the HTBI primer set. From the multiplex PCR reads, TCRdb called clonotypes with MiXCR, one entry per CDR3 protein. Of under 300,000 distinct CDR3 sequences listed, 25% to 30% are singletons. This clonotype was recorded only once.

Material: blood. The V gene is TRBV6-2 or TRBV6-3, the J gene TRBJ1-1; the match to TRBD1 covers 8 bases. The source is a man aged 35 to 55 with Graves' hyperthyroidism that later progressed to Graves' ophthalmopathy. This chain's CDR3 is CASKSLTPYQGAMNTEAFF. Written as DNA, the CDR3 is TGTGCCAGCAAATCTCTCACCCCTTATCAGGGGGCGATGAACACTGAAGCTTTCTTT.